This T cell receptor beta chain was recovered during a study of cytomegalovirus exposure and HLA in healthy donors. Overall study results and limits: According to a later analysis, most TCR beta chains associated with CMV appeared HLA-restricted. Reports state that TCR beta sequences accurately predicted most subjects' HLA-A and HLA-B alleles.

Use of 60 Vbeta and 13 Jbeta primers characterized the PCR. Original methodology: Later analysis identified some 88 million unique TCR beta chains, 9 million to 13 million shared. TCRdb keeps only in-frame clones here, not all; method: immunoSEQ multiplex PCR. The V and J calls and clone size come from that table; D and trimming were worked out from the DNA. This sample has under 150,000 clones, with over 55% found just once. To note about this clone: Antigen unknown.

Per the germline V gene, CDR1 is MNHEY and CDR2 is SVGAGI. The V gene lost 0 bases and the J gene lost 6 bases, with 6 bases spanning the gap. CDR3 length equals 13 residues. This sequence joins TRBV6-5 and TRBJ1-5; no definite D call. The TCR was taken from a man aged 40-49 years in good health and CMV-seronegative. The specimen sequenced was PBMCs. As DNA, the CDR3 is TGTGCCAGCAGTTACTCGGAGGGTCAGCCCCAGCATTTT. It yields the protein CASSYSEGQPQHF.